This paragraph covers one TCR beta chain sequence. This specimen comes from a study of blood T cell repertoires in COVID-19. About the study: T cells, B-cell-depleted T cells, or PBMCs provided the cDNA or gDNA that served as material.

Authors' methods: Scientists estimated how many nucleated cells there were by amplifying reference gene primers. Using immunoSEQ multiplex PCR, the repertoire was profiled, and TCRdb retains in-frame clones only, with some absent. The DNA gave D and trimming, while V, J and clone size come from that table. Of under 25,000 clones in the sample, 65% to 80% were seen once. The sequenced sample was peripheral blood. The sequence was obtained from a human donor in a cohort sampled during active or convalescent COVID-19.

CDR3 loop: CASSLGPGLNTEAFF. For the CDR3, the DNA is TGTGCCAGCAGCTTAGGGCCAGGGCTGAACACTGAAGCTTTCTTT. The chain recombines TRBV7-8 with TRBJ1-1; possibly TRBD1 for D (5 bases). The V end lost 1 base, the J end lost 0 bases, and 9 bases lay between the germline ends. The germline V gene has CDR1 SGHVS and CDR2 FQNEAQ. The CDR3 is 15 amino acids.